These 20 T cell receptor beta chains came from one sample sequenced in a study of identical twins. TCRdb fed the 5' RACE reads into MiXCR, producing one record per CDR3 protein. Among roughly 720,000 distinct CDR3 sequences, about 20% were seen once, and the ten largest hold about 12%. These data also featured in a second study, about T cells expressing NK-cell markers.

The sample consisted of PBMCs. All receptors come from a woman aged 18-29 years in good health.

A few counts support this clonotype. The chain carries TRBV14 and TRBJ2-1, with 11 bases matching TRBD2. The germline V gene has CDR1 SGHDN and CDR2 FVKESK. CDR3 length: 15 amino acids. V was pared by 6 bases and J by 9 bases, with 10 bases of the junction left unmatched. CDR3 nucleotides: TGTGCCAGCAGTGTTCTAGCGGGAGGACCGCCTGAGCAGTTCTTC. Encoded protein: CASSVLAGGPPEQFF.

The chain combines TRBV7-6 with TRBJ2-7; D is possibly TRBD2 (5 bases). V lost 0 bases and J lost 5, with 8 bases in between. The CDR3 is 13 amino acids. Germline V gene data show CDR1 as SGHVS and CDR2 as FNYEAQ. CDR3 DNA: TGTGCCAGCAGCTTAGCGAGTAGCGACGAGCAGTACTTC. This sequence encodes CASSLASSDEQYF.

This clonotype was observed a handful of times. V usage is TRBV20-1 and J usage is TRBJ2-2, with 7 bases lining up with TRBD1. After removal of 3 bases from V and 3 bases from J, the junction contained 7 bases not matched to a gene. Germline V gives CDR1 DFQATT, CDR2 SNEGSKA (reference sequence). The CDR3 is 15 amino acids. CDR3 bases: TGCAGTGCTAGTCTAACAGGGGTGGACACCGGGGAGCTGTTTTTT. Residues: CSASLTGVDTGELFF.

A few counts support this clonotype. The chain joins TRBV25-1 to TRBJ2-3; no reliable D call. Trimming pared 7 bases from V and 0 bases from J, leaving 14 bases between. The CDR3 runs 15 residues. Per germline, CDR1 MGHDK and CDR2 SYGVNS. The CDR3 nucleotides read TGTGCCAGCACTGATGGACCGTTTAGCACAGATACGCAGTATTTT. This sequence encodes CASTDGPFSTDTQYF.

This clonotype was seen a handful of times. V gene TRBV3-1 combines with J gene TRBJ1-6; the match to TRBD1 covers 12 bases. J lost 8 bases, V lost 6 bases, and 8 bases had no gene match. Germline CDR1 reads LGHDT; CDR2 reads YNNKEL (reference sequence). This CDR3 spans 16 amino acids. The CDR3 bases are TGTGCCAGCAGGAGCCGGGACAGGGGGCTTCATTCACCCCTCCACTTT. Translated: CASRSRDRGLHSPLHF.

This clonotype was seen a few times. CDR3 sequence (DNA): TGTGCCAGCAGCTTAGTGCTCACAGATACGCAGTATTTT. Translation: CASSLVLTDTQYF. The chain employs TRBV7-2 and TRBJ2-3; D gene ambiguous. Looked up from germline, CDR1 is SGHTA and CDR2 is FQGNSA. The CDR3 is made up of 13 amino acids. The germline V and J ends were trimmed by 1 base and 2 bases, with 4 bases remaining between them.

There are a few counts of this clonotype. The chain joins TRBV5-6 to TRBJ2-7; D is uncertain. V was clipped by 3 bases and J by 3 bases, with 10 bases between them. Per the germline V gene, CDR1 is SGHDT and CDR2 is YYEEEE. CDR3 length: 13 residues. The CDR3 region is CASSSGRHYEQYF. CDR3 nucleotide sequence: TGTGCCAGCAGCTCTGGACGACACTACGAGCAGTACTTC.

Here the CDR3 DNA reads TGTGCCATCTCGGGACAGGGGGCGAAAGAGACCCAGTACTTC. Amino acids: CAISGQGAKETQYF. V and J are TRBV15 and TRBJ2-5, with 12 bases fitting TRBD1. CDR1 and CDR2 from the germline V gene are LNHNV and YYDKDF (reference sequence). The CDR3 runs to 14 residues. V lost 10 bases and J lost 3; bases outside the gene matches: 6.

This clonotype was found many times. The chain carries TRBV12-3 or TRBV12-4 and TRBJ2-2; TRBD1 matches 8 bases. The CDR3 totals 14 residues. V lost 5 bases, J lost 4 bases, and 3 bases stayed unmatched. CDR3 amino acids: CASSLTGGTGELFF. For the CDR3, the DNA is TGTGCCAGCAGTCTCACAGGGGGCACCGGGGAGCTGTTTTTT.

The chain joins TRBV7-8 to TRBJ2-3, with D unresolved. Germline V CDR1 and CDR2: SGHVS, FQNEAQ. This CDR3 is built from 14 residues. Trimming took 1 base from V and 3 from J, leaving 8 bases between them. The CDR3, as DNA: TGTGCCAGCAGCTTAGAAATTCAGACAGATACGCAGTATTTT. This translates into CASSLEIQTDTQYF.

A few counts support this clonotype. The chain uses TRBV10-3 and TRBJ1-2; 7 nucleotides line up with TRBD1. Germline CDR1 reads ENHRY; CDR2 reads SYGVKD. The CDR3 runs to 12 residues. V gave up 10 bases and J gave up 4 bases; unmatched junction bases: 6. The CDR3 is CATRDSSYGYTF. The CDR3 DNA follows: TGTGCCACCCGGGACAGTTCCTATGGCTACACCTTC.

This clonotype appeared many times. The chain combines TRBV12-3 or TRBV12-4 with TRBJ1-1, with D unresolved. This CDR3 has 11 amino acids. Trimming pared 3 bases from V and 7 bases from J, leaving 6 bases between. The CDR3 region is CASSFGIEAFF. DNA of the CDR3: TGTGCCAGCAGTTTCGGGATTGAAGCTTTCTTT.

A remark on this clonotype: The junction differs from germline at one of its ends, possibly a read error. The chain recombines TRBV20-1 with TRBJ2-2; D unclear. CDR1 and CDR2 (germline): DFQATT, SNEGSKA (reference sequence). The CDR3 sequence is 13 residues long. The CDR3 sequence is CSATSMNAGELFF. The CDR3 nucleotides are TGCAGTGCTACTAGTATGAACGCCGGGGAGCTGTTTTTT.

This clonotype turned up a few times. The rearrangement joins TRBV10-3 to TRBJ2-1, with D possibly called TRBD1 or TRBD2 (5 bases each). The V end was cut by 3 bases, the J end by 7 bases, with 19 bases between. This CDR3 has 16 amino acids. The germline V gene encodes CDR1 ENHRY and CDR2 SYGVKD. CDR3 sequence reads: CAISEWGAGRGNEQFF. CDR3 DNA sequence: TGTGCCATCAGTGAATGGGGCGCGGGCCGTGGGAATGAGCAGTTCTTC.

This clonotype has a count of ten or more. This chain connects TRBV12-3 or TRBV12-4 to TRBJ1-2; the D is unclear. Trimming took off 6 bases at V and 2 bases at J, with 7 bases between the two ends. The CDR3 loop spans 12 amino acids. The DNA of the CDR3 is TGTGCCAGCAGGCCACCGAACTATGGCTACACCTTC. Translation gives CASRPPNYGYTF.

The chain uses TRBV9 and TRBJ2-2, with D possibly matching TRBD1 (5 bases). This CDR3 comprises 15 residues. The V gene lost 4 bases and the J gene lost 4 bases, with 14 bases spanning the gap. Looked up from germline, CDR1 is SGDLS and CDR2 is YYNGEE. CDR3 in DNA: TGTGCCAGCAGCCCCTGGGGCGGAGCCACCGGGGAGCTGTTTTTT. This gives the protein CASSPWGGATGELFF. The entire variable domain, with the rest obtained from reference TRBV9 and TRBJ2-2, is as follows: DSGVTQTPKHLITATGQRVTLRCSPRSGDLSVYWYQQSLDQGLQFLIQYYNGEERAKGNILERFSAQQFPDLHSELNLSSLELGDSALYFCASSPWGGATGELFFGEGSRLTVL.

This clonotype was seen only a few times. The chain carries TRBV5-8 and TRBJ2-7, with D perhaps TRBD2 (5 bases). V was clipped by 6 bases and J by 7 bases, with 20 bases between them. This CDR3 has 14 amino acids. Germline CDR1 SGHTS, CDR2 YDEGEE. This CDR3 reads CASTRLLDGVEQYF. The CDR3 DNA is TGTGCCAGCACCCGACTACTAGATGGAGTTGAGCAGTACTTC.

This clonotype was observed a few times. The V call is TRBV6-2 or TRBV6-3, the J call TRBJ1-1; TRBD1 matches at 7 bases. The CDR3 sequence is 14 residues long. V trimming: 4 bases; J trimming: 3 bases; junction bases outside the gene matches: 5. The germline V gene has CDR1 MNHEY and CDR2 SVGEGT. The CDR3 DNA is TGTGCCAGCAGTTCCGGACAGGCCGACACTGAAGCTTTCTTT. Residues: CASSSGQADTEAFF.

J is TRBJ2-7 and V is TRBV5-1; D remains ambiguous. The V gene lost 0 bases and the J gene lost 1 base, with 11 bases spanning the gap. CDR3 length: 15 amino acids. Germline CDR1 reads SGHRS; CDR2 reads YFSETQ. The CDR3 spells CASSLAPTQSYEQYF. The CDR3 DNA sequence: TGCGCCAGCAGCTTGGCCCCCACCCAGTCCTACGAGCAGTACTTC.

This clonotype was seen only a few times. The gene calls are TRBV6-1 and TRBJ2-2, with 10 bases aligning to TRBD1. V lost 6 bases to trimming and J lost 3 bases; unmatched junction nucleotides: 7. Germline CDR1 is MNHNS and CDR2 is SASEGT. This CDR3 has 16 residues. CDR3 in amino acids: CASSGQGVYDTGELFF. The DNA for the CDR3 is TGTGCCAGCAGCGGACAGGGGGTCTACGACACCGGGGAGCTGTTTTTT.